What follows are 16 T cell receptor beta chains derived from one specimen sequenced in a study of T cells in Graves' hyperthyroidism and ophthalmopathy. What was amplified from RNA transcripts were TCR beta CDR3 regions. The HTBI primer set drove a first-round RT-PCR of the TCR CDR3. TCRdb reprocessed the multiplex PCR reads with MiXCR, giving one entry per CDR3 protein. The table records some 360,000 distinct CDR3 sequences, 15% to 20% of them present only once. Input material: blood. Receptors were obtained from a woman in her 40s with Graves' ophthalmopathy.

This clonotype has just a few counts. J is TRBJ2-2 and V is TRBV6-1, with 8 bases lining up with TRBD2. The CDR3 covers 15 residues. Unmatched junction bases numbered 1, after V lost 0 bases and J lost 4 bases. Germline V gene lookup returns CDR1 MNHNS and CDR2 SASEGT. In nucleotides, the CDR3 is TGTGCCAGCAGTGAAGCCACTAGCGGCACCGGGGAGCTGTTTTTT. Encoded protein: CASSEATSGTGELFF.

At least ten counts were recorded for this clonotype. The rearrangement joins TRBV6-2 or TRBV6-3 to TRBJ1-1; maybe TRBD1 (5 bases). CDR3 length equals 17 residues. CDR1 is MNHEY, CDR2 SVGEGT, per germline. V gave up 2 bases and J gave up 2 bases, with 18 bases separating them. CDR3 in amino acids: CASSYAESQGLNTEAFF. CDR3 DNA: TGTGCCAGCAGTTACGCGGAAAGCCAGGGCCTTAACACTGAAGCTTTCTTT.

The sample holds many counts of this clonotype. The CDR3 spells CASSHAGGDLGAFF. The CDR3 region has the DNA TGTGCCAGCAGCCACGCCGGGGGGGACCTTGGAGCTTTCTTT. V usage is TRBV4-2 and J usage is TRBJ1-1; TRBD1 is a possible D gene (5 bases). The germline V gene has CDR1 LGHNA and CDR2 YNFKEQ. This CDR3 region has 14 residues. The V and J ends lost 3 bases and 10 bases respectively, with 18 bases between them.

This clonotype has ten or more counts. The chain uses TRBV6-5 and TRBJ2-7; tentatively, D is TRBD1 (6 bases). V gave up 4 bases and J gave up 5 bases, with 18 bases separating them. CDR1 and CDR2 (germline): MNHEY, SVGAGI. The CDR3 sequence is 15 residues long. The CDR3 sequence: CASSSLQGGSDEQYF. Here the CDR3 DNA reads TGTGCCAGCAGTTCTCTACAGGGCGGGTCGGACGAGCAGTACTTC.

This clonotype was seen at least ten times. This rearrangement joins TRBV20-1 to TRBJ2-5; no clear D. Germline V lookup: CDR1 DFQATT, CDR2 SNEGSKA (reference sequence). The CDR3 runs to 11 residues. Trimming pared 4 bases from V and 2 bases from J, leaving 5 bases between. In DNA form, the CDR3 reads TGCAGTGCTACAATACAAGAGACCCAGTACTTC. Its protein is CSATIQETQYF.

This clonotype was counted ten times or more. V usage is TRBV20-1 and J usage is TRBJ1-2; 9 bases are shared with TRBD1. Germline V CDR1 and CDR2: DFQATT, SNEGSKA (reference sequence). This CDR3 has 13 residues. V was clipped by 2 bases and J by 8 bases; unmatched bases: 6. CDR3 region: CSARQGQGFGYTF. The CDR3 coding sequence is TGCAGTGCTAGACAGGGACAGGGCTTCGGCTACACCTTC.

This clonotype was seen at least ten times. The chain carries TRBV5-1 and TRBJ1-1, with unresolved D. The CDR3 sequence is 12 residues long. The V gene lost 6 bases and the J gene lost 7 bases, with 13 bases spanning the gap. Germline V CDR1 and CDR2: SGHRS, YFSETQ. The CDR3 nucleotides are TGCGCCAGCACTGGCCAATTTGGTGAAGCTTTCTTT. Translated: CASTGQFGEAFF.

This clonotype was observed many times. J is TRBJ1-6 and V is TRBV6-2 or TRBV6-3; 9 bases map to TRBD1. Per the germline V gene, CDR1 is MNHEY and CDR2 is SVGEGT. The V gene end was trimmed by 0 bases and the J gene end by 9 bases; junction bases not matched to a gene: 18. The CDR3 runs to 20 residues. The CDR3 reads CASSYSYRDREFWVRSPLHF. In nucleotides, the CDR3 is TGTGCCAGCAGTTACTCTTACCGGGACAGGGAGTTTTGGGTTCGTTCACCCCTCCACTTT.

This CDR3 is CASSLGLLTSGTTMRQETQYF. The CDR3 DNA reads as TGTGCCAGCAGTTTGGGTTTGTTAACTAGCGGGACCACCATGCGGCAAGAGACCCAGTACTTC. The chain joins TRBV28 to TRBJ2-5, with TRBD2 identical over 10 bases. Germline assignment: CDR1 MDHEN and CDR2 SYDVKM. This CDR3 has 21 residues. Germline trimming cut 3 bases from V and 2 bases from J; bases unmatched to any gene: 21.

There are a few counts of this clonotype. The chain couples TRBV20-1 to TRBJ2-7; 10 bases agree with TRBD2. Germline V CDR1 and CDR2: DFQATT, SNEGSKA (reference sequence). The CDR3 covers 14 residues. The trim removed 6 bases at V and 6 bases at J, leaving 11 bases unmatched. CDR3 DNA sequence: TGCAGTGCAACTGATGGGCTAGCGGGAGTCGAGCAGTACTTC. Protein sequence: CSATDGLAGVEQYF.

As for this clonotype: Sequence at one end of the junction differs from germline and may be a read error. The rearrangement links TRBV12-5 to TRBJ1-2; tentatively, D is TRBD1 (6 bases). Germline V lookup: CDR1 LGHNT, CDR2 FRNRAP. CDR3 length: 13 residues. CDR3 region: CASGLTGSYGYIF. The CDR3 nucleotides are TGTGCTAGTGGTTTGACAGGGAGCTATGGCTACATCTTC.

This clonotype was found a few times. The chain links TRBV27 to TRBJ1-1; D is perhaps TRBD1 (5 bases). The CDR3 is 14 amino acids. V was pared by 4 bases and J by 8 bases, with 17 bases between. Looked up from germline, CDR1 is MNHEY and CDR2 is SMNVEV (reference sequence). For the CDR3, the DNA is TGTGCCAGCAGTTGGATGAGGGGCTCCACCGAAGCTTTCTTT. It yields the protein CASSWMRGSTEAFF.

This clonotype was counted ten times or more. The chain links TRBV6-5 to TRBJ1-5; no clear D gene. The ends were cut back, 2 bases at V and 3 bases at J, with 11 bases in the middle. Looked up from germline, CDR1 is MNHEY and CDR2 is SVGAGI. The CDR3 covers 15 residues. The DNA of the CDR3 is TGTGCCAGCAGTTACGTAGCAGATCTCAATCAGCCCCAGCATTTT. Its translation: CASSYVADLNQPQHF.

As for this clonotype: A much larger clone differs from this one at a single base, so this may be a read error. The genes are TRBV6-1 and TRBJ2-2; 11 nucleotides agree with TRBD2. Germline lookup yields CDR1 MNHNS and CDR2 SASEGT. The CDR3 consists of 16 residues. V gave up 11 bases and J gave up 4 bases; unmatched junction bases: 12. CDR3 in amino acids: CAGTLSGRVGTGELFF. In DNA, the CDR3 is TGTGCCGGCACTCTTAGCGGGAGGGTCGGCACCGGGGAGCTGTTTTTT.

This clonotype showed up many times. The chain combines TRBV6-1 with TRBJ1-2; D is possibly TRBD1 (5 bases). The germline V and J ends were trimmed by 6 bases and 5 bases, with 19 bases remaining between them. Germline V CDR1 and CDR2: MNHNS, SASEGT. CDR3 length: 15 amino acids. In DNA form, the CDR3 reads TGTGCCAGCAGAAATAGACAGACGACGGGGTATGGCTACACCTTC. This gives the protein CASRNRQTTGYGYTF.

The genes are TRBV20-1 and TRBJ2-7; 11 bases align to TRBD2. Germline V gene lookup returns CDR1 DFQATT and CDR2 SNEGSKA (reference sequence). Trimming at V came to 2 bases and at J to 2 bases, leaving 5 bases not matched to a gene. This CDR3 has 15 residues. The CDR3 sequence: CSARPTSGTAYEQYF. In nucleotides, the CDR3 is TGCAGTGCTAGACCGACTAGCGGGACTGCCTACGAGCAGTACTTC.